This TCR beta chain was obtained from a study of T cells in localized non-small cell lung cancer. Profiling relied on immunoSEQ multiplex PCR, and the TCRdb table lists in-frame clones only, not all of them. Found here are around 19,000 clones, about 86% of them singletons; the top ten hold 34%. Whole-study findings and limits: Appearance in adjacent lung was seen for a median around 60 of the top 100 tumor clones. Sequencing, confined to only one tumor region, leaves heterogeneity possible. Longer overall survival associated with higher blood T cell density; shorter survival with higher adjacent-lung clonality.

The germline V gene has CDR1 MNHNY and CDR2 SVGAGI (reference sequence). V was cut by 5 bases and J by 6 bases, with 8 bases left in between. CDR3 length: 12 residues. Note on this clone: What it binds is not known.

The rearrangement links TRBV6-6 to TRBJ2-1; D may be TRBD2 (5 bases). The clonotype comes from a male donor aged 60 or older with stage III lung adenocarcinoma. Specimen: peripheral blood, collected before any cancer treatment. CDR3 protein: CASSHGVNEQFF. As DNA, the CDR3 is TGTGCCAGCAGTCACGGGGTCAATGAGCAGTTCTTC.